This entry features one T cell receptor (beta chain) sequence. Its antigen is not identified. Both TRBC1 and TRBC2 were covered by a beta constant-region primer of two equimolar oligonucleotides. MiXCR was run by TCRdb on the UMI-ligation and nested PCR reads, yielding one entry per CDR3 protein. The table shows about 85,000 distinct CDR3 sequences, with roughly 13% occurring only once. This entry belongs to a study of naive and memory T cell subsets. Study-level findings and limits: Between naive and memory subsets, TCR abundance power law exponents differed.

Germline V gene sequence: CDR1 SGHKS, CDR2 YYEKEE (reference sequence). There are 15 residues in the CDR3. Germline trimming cut 2 bases from V and 5 bases from J; bases unmatched to any gene: 9. This clonotype originated in a human donor in good health. This chain connects TRBV5-5 to TRBJ1-1; 7 nucleotides align to TRBD1. Sequencing used central memory CD4+ T cells from blood. The CDR3 protein is CASSFITPTGTEAFF. In DNA, the CDR3 is TGTGCCAGCAGCTTCATAACCCCGACAGGGACTGAAGCTTTCTTT.